What follows are 19 T cell receptor beta chains derived from one specimen sequenced in a study of cytomegalovirus exposure and HLA in healthy donors. The PCR had 60 Vbeta and 13 Jbeta primers. TCRdb keeps only in-frame clones here, not all; method: immunoSEQ multiplex PCR. The sample has 130,000 to 150,000 clones, about four fifths seen once. The specimen sequenced was PBMCs. These receptors came from a male donor in good health and CMV-seronegative.

As concerns this clone: Germline is not matched at one junction end, which may reflect a read error. CDR3 nucleotides: TGTGCCTGGAGTGAACGGGCTACAGGGAACTTC. It encodes CAWSERATGNF. The chain employs TRBV30 and TRBJ2-7; tentatively, D is TRBD1 (6 bases). The germline V gene has CDR1 GTSNPN and CDR2 SVGIG (reference sequence). CDR3 length: 11 amino acids.

The V and J genes are TRBV30 and TRBJ1-4; D is undetermined. Germline V CDR1 and CDR2: GTSNPN, SVGIG (reference sequence). This CDR3 has 13 amino acids. Trimming pared 5 bases from V and 8 bases from J, leaving 15 bases between. The CDR3 nucleotides are TGTGCCTGGTCCCGGCGGTCAGAGGAAAAACTGTTTTTT. Translation: CAWSRRSEEKLFF.

This chain uses TRBV6-4 with TRBJ2-1; 9 bases line up with TRBD2. V was clipped by 3 bases and J by 6 bases; unmatched bases: 6. The germline gives CDR1 MRHNA, CDR2 SNTAGT. This CDR3 comprises 15 residues. Written as DNA, the CDR3 is TGTGCCAGCAGTGATAGGGCGGGAGGGCCCAATGAGCAGTTCTTC. This codes for CASSDRAGGPNEQFF.

The chain combines TRBV5-8 with TRBJ2-3; 9 bases match TRBD2. The germline gives CDR1 SGHTS, CDR2 YDEGEE. V was clipped by 0 bases and J by 4 bases; unmatched bases: 6. The CDR3 runs to 16 residues. In DNA, the CDR3 is TGTGCCAGCAGCTTGGGTCTAGCGGGGAGCGCAGATACGCAGTATTTT. Protein: CASSLGLAGSADTQYF.

The V and J genes are TRBV5-4 and TRBJ2-1; TRBD2 aligns across 13 bases. This CDR3 has 15 amino acids. Germline V gives CDR1 SGHNT, CDR2 YYREEE (reference sequence). Losses at the gene ends were 4 bases for V and 7 bases for J; bases not matched to a gene: 5. The CDR3: CASSRTSGGENEQFF. The CDR3 DNA is TGTGCCAGCAGCCGAACTAGCGGGGGGGAAAATGAGCAGTTCTTC.

The rearrangement links TRBV7-2 to TRBJ1-2, with 7 bases lining up with TRBD1. With 4 bases clipped from V and 7 bases from J, the junction kept 6 bases outside the gene matches. CDR1 and CDR2 from the germline V gene are SGHTA and FQGNSA. The CDR3 has 13 residues. The CDR3 nucleotides are TGTGCCAGCAGCTCGCGGGCAGGGGGTGGCTACACCTTC. Protein sequence: CASSSRAGGGYTF.

V and J are TRBV30 and TRBJ2-2, with 7 bases identical to TRBD2. In germline, CDR1 is GTSNPN, CDR2 SVGIG (reference sequence). CDR3 length: 17 amino acids. Trimming took 8 bases from V and 4 from J; bases not matched to a gene: 19. CDR3 region: CARTWGGSLGSTGELFF. CDR3 nucleotides: TGTGCCCGAACGTGGGGCGGGAGTTTGGGATCCACCGGGGAGCTGTTTTTT.

The CDR3: CASSPEGGNGYTF. CDR3 coding DNA: TGTGCCAGCTCACCGGAGGGGGGGAATGGCTACACCTTC. This sequence joins TRBV18 and TRBJ1-2; TRBD1 is a possible D gene (6 bases). Germline V gives CDR1 KGHSH, CDR2 LQKENI. The CDR3 runs to 13 residues. V was shortened by 3 bases and J by 6 bases, with 11 bases between the two germline ends.

V usage is TRBV18 and J usage is TRBJ2-1, with 8 bases matching TRBD1. J lost 7 bases, V lost 6 bases, and 5 bases had no gene match. Germline CDR1 reads KGHSH; CDR2 reads LQKENI. The CDR3 totals 13 residues. For the CDR3, the DNA is TGTGCCAGCTCTCCTAACAGGGGGAATGAGCAGTTCTTC. Translating gives CASSPNRGNEQFF.

The chain employs TRBV9 and TRBJ2-7; D is unresolved. The germline V and J ends were trimmed by 4 bases and 7 bases, with 12 bases remaining between them. The CDR3 loop spans 12 amino acids. Germline assignment: CDR1 SGDLS and CDR2 YYNGEE. The CDR3 DNA follows: TGTGCCAGCAGCTCCCCACCTAGTGAGCAGTACTTC. Amino acid sequence: CASSSPPSEQYF. The full variable domain, with the rest looked up from reference TRBV9 and TRBJ2-7, is DSGVTQTPKHLITATGQRVTLRCSPRSGDLSVYWYQQSLDQGLQFLIQYYNGEERAKGNILERFSAQQFPDLHSELNLSSLELGDSALYFCASSSPPSEQYFGPGTRLTVT.

The sample holds a few counts of this clone. The chain couples TRBV6-1 to TRBJ2-4; D is perhaps TRBD2 (6 bases). V was pared by 2 bases and J by 10 bases, with 21 bases between. Germline lookup yields CDR1 MNHNS and CDR2 SASEGT. CDR3 length: 16 amino acids. The chain's CDR3 is CASSESPLRLGGIQYF. In nucleotides, the CDR3 is TGTGCCAGCAGTGAATCGCCCCTTAGGCTGGGGGGTATTCAGTACTTC.

The chain links TRBV30 to TRBJ1-3; TRBD1 matches 11 bases. V dropped 1 base and J dropped 2; count of bases not matched to a gene: 1. Per the germline V gene, CDR1 is GTSNPN and CDR2 is SVGIG (reference sequence). This CDR3 has 15 amino acids. The CDR3 protein is CAWSGGQGAGNTIYF. The CDR3 region has the DNA TGTGCCTGGAGTGGGGGACAGGGGGCTGGAAACACCATATATTTT.

This sequence joins TRBV6-6 and TRBJ2-7; the D gene is possibly TRBD2 (5 bases). The CDR3 spans 13 residues. The V end was cut by 5 bases, the J end by 6 bases, with 14 bases between. The V gene's germline CDR1 is MNHNY and CDR2 SVGAGI (reference sequence). DNA of the CDR3: TGTGCCAGCAGTCATCGGGGTTCGATCGAGCAGTACTTC. Translation: CASSHRGSIEQYF.

The chain links TRBV4-1 to TRBJ2-5; 8 nucleotides line up with TRBD2. Germline CDR1 reads MGHRA; CDR2 reads YSYEKL. The CDR3 is 21 amino acids. The trim removed 2 bases at V and 5 bases at J, leaving 25 bases unmatched. CDR3 residues: CASSQTNGGGFRSTRAETQYF. In DNA form, the CDR3 reads TGCGCCAGCAGCCAAACCAACGGGGGGGGGTTTAGATCCACCCGCGCCGAGACCCAGTACTTC.

V is TRBV15 and J is TRBJ1-4; D remains ambiguous. Germline CDR1 and CDR2: LNHNV and YYDKDF (reference sequence). The CDR3 extends over 15 amino acids. Trimming pared 1 base from V and 0 bases from J, leaving 6 bases between. CDR3 sequence reads: CATSRGETTNEKLFF. The DNA of the CDR3 is TGTGCCACCAGCAGAGGAGAGACAACTAATGAAAAACTGTTTTTT.

The chain employs TRBV6-1 and TRBJ2-7; 7 nucleotides align to TRBD2. CDR1 is MNHNS and CDR2 is SASEGT in the germline V gene. The V segment lost 3 bases and the J segment 4 bases; nucleotides outside the gene matches: 9. The CDR3 totals 15 residues. DNA of the CDR3: TGTGCCAGCAGTGACCCTGGACTAGTACCGTACGAGCAGTACTTC. It yields the protein CASSDPGLVPYEQYF.

Only a few counts were recorded for this clone. This chain links TRBV6-5 with TRBJ1-1, with D tentatively TRBD1 (5 bases). There are 13 residues in the CDR3. V lost 7 bases and J 3 bases, leaving 12 bases between the germline ends. CDR1 is MNHEY, CDR2 SVGAGI, per germline. The CDR3 DNA sequence: TGTGCCAGCACGTCCCCGGGGGACACTGAAGCTTTCTTT. As protein: CASTSPGDTEAFF.

The V call is TRBV5-1, the J call TRBJ2-5; TRBD2 is a possible D gene (6 bases). The CDR3 spans 14 residues. The ends were cut back, 1 base at V and 4 bases at J, with 11 bases in the middle. Germline V gives CDR1 SGHRS, CDR2 YFSETQ. The chain's CDR3 is CASSLSVGGETQYF. For the CDR3, the DNA is TGCGCCAGCAGCTTGTCGGTGGGGGGAGAGACCCAGTACTTC.

Only a few counts were recorded for this clone. This chain connects TRBV7-9 to TRBJ2-2; TRBD1 agrees at 10 bases. Looked up from germline, CDR1 is SEHNR and CDR2 is FQNEAQ (reference sequence). The CDR3 length is 15 residues. Trimming at V came to 5 bases and at J to 8 bases, leaving 8 bases not matched to a gene. In DNA form, the CDR3 reads TGTGCCAGCAGCCTATCGGACAGGGGGTCGGGGGAGCTGTTTTTT. Its protein is CASSLSDRGSGELFF.